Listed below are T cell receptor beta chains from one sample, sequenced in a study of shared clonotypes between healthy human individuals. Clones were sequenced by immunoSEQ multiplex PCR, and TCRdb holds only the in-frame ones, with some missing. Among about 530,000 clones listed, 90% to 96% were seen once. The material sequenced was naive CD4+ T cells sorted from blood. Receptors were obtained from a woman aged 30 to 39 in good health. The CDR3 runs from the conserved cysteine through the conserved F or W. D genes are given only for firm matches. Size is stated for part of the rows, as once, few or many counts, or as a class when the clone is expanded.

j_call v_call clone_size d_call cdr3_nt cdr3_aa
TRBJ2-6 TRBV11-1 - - TGTGCCAGCAGCTTAGACAGCTCTGGGGCCAACGTCCTGACTTTC CASSLDSSGANVLTF
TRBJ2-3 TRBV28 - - TGTGCCAGCAGTTGGGGAGGCCAAGATACGCAGTATTTT CASSWGGQDTQYF
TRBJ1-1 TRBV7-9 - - TGTGCCAGCACCGCGGGTGGGACAGAAGCTTTCTTT CASTAGGTEAFF
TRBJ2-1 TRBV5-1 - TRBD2 TGCGCCAGCAGCTTCACGACTAGCGGGAGTTCTCAGCAGTTCTTC CASSFTTSGSSQQFF
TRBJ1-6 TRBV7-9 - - TGTGCCAGCGGAATGGTTAGAAAGGAAAATTCACCCCTCCACTTT CASGMVRKENSPLHF
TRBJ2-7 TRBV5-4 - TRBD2 TGTGCCAGCAGCTTACCCGGGCTAGCGGCATCCTACGAGCAGTACTTC CASSLPGLAASYEQYF
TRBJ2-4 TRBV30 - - TGTGCCTGGAGTCAGCCTCCCAAAAACATTCAGTACTTC CAWSQPPKNIQYF
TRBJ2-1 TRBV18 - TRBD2 TGTGCCAGCTCACCGGCGGTAGGACTAGCGGGAAACGAGCAGTTCTTC CASSPAVGLAGNEQFF
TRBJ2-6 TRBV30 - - TGTGCCTGGAGGCACTCTGGGGCCAACGTCCTGACTTTC CAWRHSGANVLTF
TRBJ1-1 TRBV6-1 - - TGTGCCACCCCGACATGGGGCGGGACTGAAGCTTTCTTT CATPTWGGTEAFF
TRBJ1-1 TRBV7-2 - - TGTGCCAGCAGCTTAGCGCGGGGGAACACTGAAGCTTTCTTT CASSLARGNTEAFF
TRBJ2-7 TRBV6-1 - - TGTGCCAGCAGTACTTCCTACGAGCAGTACTTC CASSTSYEQYF
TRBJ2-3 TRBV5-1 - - TGCGCCAGCAGCTTGGTAGCGAGCACAGATACGCAGTATTTT CASSLVASTDTQYF
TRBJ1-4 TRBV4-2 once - TGTGCCAGCAGCCAAGGCCAAGGCCTTAATGAAAAACTGTTTTTT CASSQGQGLNEKLFF